This T cell receptor beta chain was identified in a study of blood T cell repertoires in COVID-19. About the research overall: Sources were T cells, B-cell-depleted T cells, or PBMCs; the material itself was cDNA or gDNA.

This CDR3 region has 15 residues. Germline CDR1 is LGHNA and CDR2 is YNFKEQ. V was pared by 1 base and J by 4 bases, with 3 bases of the junction left unmatched. Produced via immunoSEQ multiplex PCR; TCRdb's table is partial and in-frame only. Of some 150,000 clones listed, 75% to 90% are singletons. Sequenced sample: peripheral blood. This TCR was sampled from an older woman with acute or convalescent COVID-19. This rearrangement joins TRBV4-2 to TRBJ2-1; 8 positions agree with TRBD2. The CDR3 loop reads CASSQAGGPYNEQFF. CDR3 coding DNA: TGTGCCAGCAGCCAAGCGGGGGGGCCTTACAATGAGCAGTTCTTC.